The entry that follows covers one T cell receptor (beta chain) sequence. Its antigen remains unidentified. Cells defined as naive were viable CD3+CD4+ or CD3+CD8+ and CCR7+CD45RA+CD45RO-CD95-CD27+CD28+. The data derive from a study of T cells after posttransplantation cyclophosphamide. Study-level findings and limits: Later blood repertoires were often dominated by clones from the donor CD8+ memory compartment. TRB overlap between skin or GI tissue T cells and blood was limited. Recipient CMV seropositivity and CMV reactivation strongly tracked TRB clonality.

Sequencing used immunoSEQ multiplex PCR; TCRdb keeps in-frame clones, though not all of them. Here the sample spans about 15,000 clones, roughly 94% being singletons. The CDR3 length is 17 residues. The V gene lost 3 bases and the J gene lost 0 bases, with 19 bases spanning the gap. CDR1 and CDR2 (germline): SGDLS, YYNGEE. The chain couples TRBV9 to TRBJ2-7; tentative D call: TRBD2 (7 bases). The source of this sequence is a woman aged 50 to 60 in good health and a related stem cell transplant donor. The specimen was naive CD4+ T cells sorted from blood. The DNA for the CDR3 is TGTGCCAGCAGCGGAGGACCGTGGGGGGGCTACTCCTACGAGCAGTACTTC. Residues: CASSGGPWGGYSYEQYF.